This T cell receptor beta chain was retrieved from a study of T cells after posttransplantation cyclophosphamide. This clone appeared many times. The antigen is not known. Regarding the study as a whole: Recipient CMV seropositivity and CMV reactivation strongly tracked TRB clonality. Later post-transplant blood repertoires were often dominated by donor CD8+ memory clones.

Data came from immunoSEQ multiplex PCR; TCRdb stores just in-frame clones and leaves some out. Altogether 25,000 to 30,000 clones were found in the sample, and no singletons occur. Peripheral blood was collected from the related graft donor on the marrow donation day. The sample taken for sequencing was PBMCs. The sequence came from a woman aged 55-75 years in good health, CMV-negative, and a related stem cell transplant donor.

The CDR3: CASSEWLTSGSTDTQYF. The CDR3 region has the DNA TGTGCCAGCAGTGAATGGTTAACTAGCGGGAGCACAGATACGCAGTATTTT. The chain couples TRBV6-1 to TRBJ2-3; the match to TRBD2 covers 9 bases. The V gene end was trimmed by 2 bases and the J gene end by 0 bases; junction bases not matched to a gene: 6. The CDR3 loop spans 17 amino acids. In germline, CDR1 is MNHNS, CDR2 SASEGT.